The source of this T cell receptor (beta chain) is a study of CD4 T cells in relation to SARS-CoV-2 and coronaviruses (dated by TCRdb to about 2021). Background for the entire study: Using patient-derived lymphoblastoid cell lines, the shared crossreactive spike epitopes were mapped to their HLA restriction. For other donors in the study, expansion assays were sequenced with a different, Illumina-based TCR-beta assay. The Adaptive Biotechnologies TCR-sequencing kit was used for samples from a few pre-COVID donors and for the naive versus memory experiments, whereas the other data were Illumina-based. At the level of individual TCR clonotypes, the study evaluated whether memory CD4+ T cells crossreact between the spike proteins of SARS-CoV-2 and those of common cold coronaviruses.

In this sample, this clone turned up once. Its antigen remains unidentified. No base quality values were provided; no much bigger clone lies one nucleotide off. Inclusive of the bounding cysteine and phenylalanine, the CDR3 is 16 residues long. Only the CDR3 part of the read is kept: 48 bases, read in frame from the first base. CDR1 and CDR2, looked up from the germline V gene, are MDHEN and SYDVKM. The trim is 5 bases for V and 1 base for J, with a gap of 15 bases between the germline ends. DNA from uncultured naive and memory CD4+ T cells underwent immunoSEQ TCR-beta sequencing at deep resolution. On the authors' methods: During preprocessing, nonproductive sequences were removed, along with CDR3s that did not begin with C, did not end with F or W, or were shorter than 7 amino acids. Cultured and uncultured naive and memory CD4+ repertoires were searched for CDR3s previously identified as spike- and CEF-reactive. After three terminal residues were trimmed from each end, CDR3 homology was quantified as pairwise Levenshtein distance using the stringdist R package. This immuneACCESS table, as held by TCRdb, lists in-frame sequences with V and J called but not all clones. Of the missing ones, under half trace to an unresolved V gene in checked studies; the others have no known cause. D and trimming come from the DNA, and the V and J calls and clone size come from that table. Counted in this sample were roughly 71,000 clones; about nine tenths of them appeared once. The ten largest clones capture 1.5% to 2% of the sample.

CD4+ T cells from unexposed donors were collected before the COVID-19 pandemic (2011-2018). Naive and memory CD4+ T cells were separated from cryopreserved PBMCs by first enriching for CD4 and then performing EasySep naive CD4+ T cell enrichment. The leukapheresis product used for the unexposed donors was purchased from a commercial source. PBMCs were isolated from leukapheresis product or whole blood by Ficoll-Paque PLUS gradient centrifugation. PBMCs were either cryopreserved at -140°C or used fresh in the expansion assay. The QIAamp Micro DNA Kit was used to extract genomic DNA from the CD4+ T cells. What the research found in general, with its limitations: Crossreactive clones showed significantly weaker SARS-CoV-2-driven expansion than monoreactive clones, consistent with antigenic imprinting. Sequencing naive versus memory cells indicated that the assay picks up memory recall responses, not primary responses primed during culture. Around three fifths of donors had memory CD4+ clonotypes that crossrecognized SARS-CoV-2 and at least one common cold coronavirus spike. The study was constrained by small numbers of patients and of tested TCRs. Because the crossreactivity analysis focused on spike protein, crossreactivity against other viral proteins was not assessed. Because no donor provided both pre-pandemic and post-infection samples, tracing the source of pre-existing responses was limited.

Sequenced sample: memory CD4+ T cells from PBMCs. Sample cell subset or site, as interpreted from the label and publication: memory (non-naive) CD4+ T cells. The TCR sequence derives from a human donor in good health. This chain is built from TRBV28 and TRBJ2-1; 6 matching bases give a weak D call of TRBD1. The DNA sequence is given as TGTGCCAGCAGTGGATACAGGGCGCAATCCTACAATGAGCAGTTCTTC. It specifies CASSGYRAQSYNEQFF.